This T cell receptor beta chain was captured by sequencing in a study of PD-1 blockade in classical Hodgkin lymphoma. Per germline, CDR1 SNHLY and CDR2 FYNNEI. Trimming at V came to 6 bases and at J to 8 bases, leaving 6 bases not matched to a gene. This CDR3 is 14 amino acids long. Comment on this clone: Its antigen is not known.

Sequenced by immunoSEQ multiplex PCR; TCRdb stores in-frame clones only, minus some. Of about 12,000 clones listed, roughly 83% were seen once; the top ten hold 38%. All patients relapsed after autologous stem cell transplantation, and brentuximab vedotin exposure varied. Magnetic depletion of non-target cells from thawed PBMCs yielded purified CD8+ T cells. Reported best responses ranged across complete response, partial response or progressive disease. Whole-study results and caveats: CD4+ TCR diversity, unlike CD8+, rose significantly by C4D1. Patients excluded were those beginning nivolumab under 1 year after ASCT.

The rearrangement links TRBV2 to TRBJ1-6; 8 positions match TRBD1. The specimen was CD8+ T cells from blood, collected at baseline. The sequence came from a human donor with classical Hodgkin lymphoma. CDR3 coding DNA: TGTGCCAGCAGGCCGGGACAGGAAGATTCACCCCTCCACTTT. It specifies CASRPGQEDSPLHF.